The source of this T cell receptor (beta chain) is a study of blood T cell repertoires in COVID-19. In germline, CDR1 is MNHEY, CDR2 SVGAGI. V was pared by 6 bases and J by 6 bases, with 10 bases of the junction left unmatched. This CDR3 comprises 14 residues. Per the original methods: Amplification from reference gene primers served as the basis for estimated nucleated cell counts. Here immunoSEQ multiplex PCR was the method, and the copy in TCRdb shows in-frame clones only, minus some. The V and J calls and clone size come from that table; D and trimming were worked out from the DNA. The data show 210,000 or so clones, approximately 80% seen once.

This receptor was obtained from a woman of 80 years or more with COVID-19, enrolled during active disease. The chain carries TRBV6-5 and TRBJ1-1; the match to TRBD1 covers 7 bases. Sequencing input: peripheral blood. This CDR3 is CASRDRQGWAEAFF. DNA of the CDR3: TGTGCCAGCAGAGACCGACAGGGTTGGGCTGAAGCTTTCTTT.